The TCR beta chain under discussion was sequenced for a study of blood T cells in healthy people across ages. Study-wide background: Using template switching, researchers captured about one barcoded beta molecule for each two T cells.

In regard to this clonotype: The antigen remains unidentified.

A second PCR, run for roughly 7 to 12 cycles, used a sample-barcoded 5' primer plus a J-beta primer mix. TCRdb itself ran the 5' RACE reads through MiXCR, one entry per CDR3 protein. There are roughly 1,700,000 distinct CDR3 sequences in the sample; 28% occur only once, and 7.7% lies in the top ten. Whenever a sample was processed, at least 7 million PBMCs were isolated. The germline V gene encodes CDR1 DFQATT and CDR2 SNEGSKA (reference sequence). CDR3 length equals 15 residues. The V segment lost 6 bases and the J segment 2 bases; nucleotides outside the gene matches: 11. Findings and caveats of the study: Older age went with lower TCR beta diversity per million T cells, in a roughly linear way.

This sequence joins TRBV20-1 and TRBJ2-3; TRBD2 agrees at 7 bases. This TCR derives from a woman aged 25 to 39 in good health. The sample comprised blood. This CDR3 is CSANSGAGDTDTQYF. The DNA of the CDR3 is TGCAGTGCCAACTCTGGGGCGGGAGACACAGATACGCAGTATTTT.